A selection of T cell receptor beta chains follows, all from one sample in a study of shared clonotypes between healthy human individuals. Only in-frame clones appear in the TCRdb table, and some are missing; sequencing was by immunoSEQ multiplex PCR. This sample has about 2.4 million clones, with around 94% found just once. Sequences were obtained from naive CD4+ T cells sorted from blood. These TCRs come from a man younger than 35 in good health. Both conserved end residues are part of each CDR3. D genes are given only for firm matches. The listing skips clone size in some rows; elsewhere it reads once, few, many or a size class.

D: .; V: TRBV30; size: once; J: TRBJ1-2; CDR3: CAWSYRTATNYGYTF; DNA: TGTGCCTGGAGTTACCGGACGGCGACGAACTATGGCTACACCTTC
D: TRBD2; V: TRBV6-7; size: .; J: TRBJ2-3; CDR3: CASSYPRGGAGHTDTQYF; DNA: TGTGCCAGCAGTTACCCCCGAGGAGGAGCGGGGCACACAGATACGCAGTATTTT
D: TRBD2; V: TRBV30; size: .; J: TRBJ2-5; CDR3: CAWRRGGPETQYF; DNA: TGTGCCTGGCGTCGGGGGGGGCCAGAGACCCAGTACTTC
D: TRBD1; V: TRBV18; size: .; J: TRBJ2-7; CDR3: CASSRGQGVSYEQYF; DNA: TGTGCCAGCTCACGCGGACAGGGGGTTTCCTACGAGCAGTACTTC
D: TRBD1; V: TRBV29-1; size: .; J: TRBJ2-7; CDR3: CSVRDSYEQYF; DNA: TGCAGCGTCCGGGACAGCTACGAGCAGTACTTC
D: .; V: TRBV7-9; size: few; J: TRBJ1-1; CDR3: CASSWTGTSGEAFF; DNA: TGTGCCAGCAGCTGGACCGGGACCTCGGGGGAAGCTTTCTTT
D: TRBD2; V: TRBV5-1; size: .; J: TRBJ2-1; CDR3: CASSFSGRAGNEQFF; DNA: TGCGCCAGCAGCTTCTCCGGGAGGGCCGGGAATGAGCAGTTCTTC
D: .; V: TRBV6-1; size: .; J: TRBJ2-7; CDR3: CATHAGDAYEQYF; DNA: TGTGCCACCCACGCTGGGGATGCCTACGAGCAGTACTTC
D: TRBD2; V: TRBV4-2; size: .; J: TRBJ2-1; CDR3: CASSQGGLAEGHEQFF; DNA: TGTGCCAGCAGCCAAGGGGGACTAGCGGAAGGCCATGAGCAGTTCTTC
D: .; V: TRBV28; size: .; J: TRBJ1-1; CDR3: CASKDRIEAFF; DNA: TGTGCCAGCAAAGATCGAATTGAAGCTTTCTTT
D: .; V: TRBV5-1; size: .; J: TRBJ1-6; CDR3: CASSPGRNNSPLHF; DNA: TGCGCCAGCAGCCCCGGACGGAATAATTCACCCCTCCACTTT
D: .; V: TRBV7-8; size: .; J: TRBJ1-4; CDR3: CASSPARLATNEKLFF; DNA: TGTGCCAGCAGCCCCGCGCGGTTGGCAACTAATGAAAAACTGTTTTTT
D: .; V: TRBV11-3; size: once; J: TRBJ2-2; CDR3: CASSLDTYRDTGELFF; DNA: TGTGCCAGCAGCTTAGATACGTACAGGGACACCGGGGAGCTGTTTTTT
D: .; V: TRBV28; size: once; J: TRBJ1-2; CDR3: CASSLPTLYGGYTF; DNA: TGTGCCAGCAGTTTACCGACCCTATACGGTGGCTACACCTTC
D: .; V: TRBV11-2; size: .; J: TRBJ2-7; CDR3: CASSLDRHEQYF; DNA: TGTGCCAGCAGCTTAGATAGGCACGAGCAGTACTTC
D: .; V: TRBV11-2; size: .; J: TRBJ1-2; CDR3: CASSPSTGANYGYTF; DNA: TGTGCCAGCAGCCCATCGACAGGAGCTAACTATGGCTACACCTTC
D: .; V: TRBV11-2; size: .; J: TRBJ2-6; CDR3: CASPLLGASSGANVLTF; DNA: TGTGCCAGCCCCCTGTTGGGGGCTAGCTCTGGGGCCAACGTCCTGACTTTC
D: .; V: TRBV27; size: .; J: TRBJ1-1; CDR3: CASRERRDMNTEAFF; DNA: TGTGCCAGCCGGGAACGCAGGGACATGAACACTGAAGCTTTCTTT
D: .; V: TRBV6-1; size: .; J: TRBJ2-2; CDR3: CASTQRGTPGELFF; DNA: TGTGCCAGCACCCAACGTGGAACGCCCGGGGAGCTGTTTTTT
D: .; V: TRBV7-3; size: .; J: TRBJ2-2; CDR3: CASSLNAANTGELFF; DNA: TGTGCCAGCAGCTTAAACGCGGCGAACACCGGGGAGCTGTTTTTT
D: TRBD1; V: TRBV27; size: once; J: TRBJ1-6; CDR3: CASSGQGLGGTPLHF; DNA: TGTGCCAGCAGCGGACAGGGCCTCGGGGGAACACCCCTCCACTTT
D: .; V: TRBV6-1; size: .; J: TRBJ1-3; CDR3: CASRPLSGSGNTIYF; DNA: TGTGCCAGCCGTCCCCTATCAGGATCTGGAAACACCATATATTTT
D: .; V: TRBV7-9; size: .; J: TRBJ2-1; CDR3: CASSELGTLGKGNEQFF; DNA: TGTGCCAGCAGCGAACTAGGGACGTTGGGGAAGGGCAATGAGCAGTTCTTC
D: .; V: TRBV18; size: once; J: TRBJ2-5; CDR3: CASSPVGQETQYF; DNA: TGTGCCAGCTCACCCGTTGGGCAAGAGACCCAGTACTTC
D: .; V: TRBV6-5; size: .; J: TRBJ1-6; CDR3: CASSRLGWGSPLHF; DNA: TGTGCCAGCAGTCGACTGGGGTGGGGATCACCCCTCCACTTT
D: .; V: TRBV21-1; size: .; J: TRBJ1-5; CDR3: CASSKVYPADHTNHQPQHF; DNA: TGTGCCAGCAGCAAAGTTTACCCCGCCGACCATACTAACCATCAGCCCCAGCATTTT